The clone carrying this T cell receptor beta chain was found many times. Possible read error: a much larger clone is one base away. The time point was: newly diagnosed GD, antithyroid drugs for less than 3 months. RNA isolated from PBMCs was used to make the TCR library. This CDR3 spans 14 amino acids. Germline CDR1 is SGHTA and CDR2 is FQGNSA. These data originate in a study of regulatory T cells in long-lasting Graves disease. Arm-PCR with iRepertoire HTBI primers amplified the CDR3 regions for these TCR beta libraries. TCRdb called the multiplex PCR reads again in MiXCR, with one record for every CDR3 protein. The data contain roughly 500,000 distinct CDR3 sequences, approximately 13% of them seen just once; the ten biggest clones take up over 7.5%. This same sample was also part of a study on T cells in Graves' hyperthyroidism and ophthalmopathy.

This sequence joins TRBV7-2 and TRBJ1-1; 9 nucleotides agree with TRBD1. The source is a man younger than 40 with Graves disease. Sequencing used peripheral blood mononuclear cells (PBMCs), obtained at new diagnosis, from a patient treated with antithyroid drugs. The CDR3 sequence: CASSQTGGWNEALF. The CDR3 DNA is TGTGCCAGCAGCCAAACAGGGGGCTGGAATGAAGCTCTCTTT.